This T cell receptor (beta chain) was sequenced in a study of cytomegalovirus exposure and HLA in healthy donors. The PCR was carried out with 60 Vbeta primers and 13 Jbeta primers. Measured with immunoSEQ multiplex PCR; TCRdb has only the in-frame clones, and not every one. This table holds roughly 200,000 clones, roughly 89% found once. In regard to this clone: What it recognizes is unknown.

Study-level findings and limits: Some TCR beta chains (more than 150 of them) were listed as cytomegalovirus-associated.

The CDR3 length is 14 residues. Germline-derived CDR1 and CDR2 are SNHLY and FYNNEI. V was cut by 3 bases and J by 2 bases, with 8 bases left in between. This chain links TRBV2 with TRBJ1-5; D is undetermined. This receptor was obtained from a woman aged 18-29 years in good health and CMV-seronegative. The material sequenced was PBMCs. Here the CDR3 reads CASSERVGNQPQHF. The CDR3, as DNA: TGTGCCAGCAGTGAGAGAGTTGGCAATCAGCCCCAGCATTTT.